There are a few counts of the clone carrying this T cell receptor beta chain. The antigen is undetermined. The germline V gene encodes CDR1 SNHLY and CDR2 FYNNEI. J lost 3 bases, V lost 0 bases, and 5 bases had no gene match. CDR3 size: 16 residues. This sample is part of a study of T cell repertoires in cytomegalovirus infection. TCRdb passed the reads through MiXCR, listing each CDR3 protein once. The sample lists about 60,000 distinct CDR3 sequences, 20% occurring once. Study-wide findings and caveats: HLA-C-restricted CMV-specific TCR beta clonotypes prevailed in the ex vivo response. Cumulative public TCR beta family frequency identified CMV carriers with the relevant HLA.

The TCR sequence derives from a human donor in good health (CMV status not recorded). Some clones in this sample may be carry-over from other donors' samples. This rearrangement joins TRBV2 to TRBJ1-1; 9 bases map to TRBD1. The sequencing here drew on CD8+ T cells from cultured PBMCs, taken from culture after CMV antigen stimulation. In nucleotides, the CDR3 is TGTGCCAGCAGTGAAGCGACAGGGGGGACTGACACTGAAGCTTTCTTT. It specifies CASSEATGGTDTEAFF.